Below, one T cell receptor (beta chain) is given with its context. This clone was seen only once. What antigen it recognizes has not been identified. Per-base qualities were not stored, and no clone one base away is much larger. The immunoSEQ kit was used, according to the manufacturer's recommendations, to generate TCR beta libraries from genomic DNA. To prepare the libraries, a first multiplex PCR with proprietary primers was run, followed by a second PCR that added unique barcodes, and a bead cleanup was done after each round. A positive control reaction and a negative control reaction, both provided in the kit, were run with every batch of samples. The final libraries were assessed on an Agilent 4200 TapeStation D1000 ScreenTape, pooled by volume, and quantified by qPCR. Sequencing was performed on an Illumina NextSeq500 using a MidOutput 150-cycle cartridge, with 156 Read1 cycles, 15 Index1 cycles, and the kit custom primers. The pooled library was loaded at 1.0 pM, and about 20% PhiX control was spiked in. As for the original processing: The vendor-processed data were analyzed in R, and a clonotype was defined as all T cells that share the same CDR3 nucleotide sequence. For clone abundance analyses, frequencies were normalized to the 10,000 most abundant clones in each sample. Before analysis, public T cell clones were removed, and these numbered fewer than six per sample on average. Tumor-enriched clonotypes and baseline blood-enriched clonotypes were defined as those with an abundance difference of at least 32-fold between compartments. Clonotypes expanded or contracted between blood time points were identified with a beta-binomial differential abundance model. The Baroni-Urbani and Buser coefficient was used to measure tumor-blood repertoire similarity, and groups were compared with two-tailed Wilcoxon tests in R. TCRdb took over this immuneACCESS table, retaining in-frame rearrangements with V and J assigned. Such tables are incomplete; in checked studies, under half of the missing clones stem from an unresolved V gene, and the remainder is unexplained. The V and J calls and clone size are taken from that table; D and trimming were inferred from the DNA. The sample data list about 150,000 clones, and roughly 90% of these were observed just once. The biggest ten clones account for 13% of the sample.

The cysteine opens and the phenylalanine closes a CDR3 of 15 amino acids. Only the CDR3 region is kept as DNA, spanning 45 bases read in frame from base 1. The label giving this sample's time point can be read as: blood 2 weeks post-SBRT. Reading the label with the study, this specimen's treatment or condition is: 15 Gy SBRT to primary tumor, nephrectomy 4 weeks later. To follow tumor-enriched clonotypes, serial peripheral blood was collected from radiation-treated patients at baseline and at 2 weeks and 4 weeks after SBRT. Every patient's renal cell carcinoma showed clear cell pathology. Genomic DNA for TCR sequencing was prepared using the QIAamp DNA Blood Mini Kit (Qiagen). Samples were included in the analyses only if all quality control checks were passed. This record belongs to a study of radiation and T cells in renal cell carcinoma (dated by TCRdb to about 2020). About the investigation overall: Samples were obtained from a clinical trial, in which 15 Gy stereotactic body radiation therapy was delivered to primary renal cell carcinomas and nephrectomy was performed 4 weeks later. In total, 53 samples, comprising 25 or so tumors and around 27 peripheral blood samples, were subjected to TCR beta sequencing. A total of about 4 million unique CDR3 nucleotide sequences, encoding 2,500,000 or so unique CDR3 amino acid sequences, were found across all 50 or so samples.

Results and caveats for the whole study, not just this receptor: No pretreatment tumor biopsies were available, so the baseline intratumoral presence of clonotypes could not be determined. The single-armed trial design could not address effects of radiation dose or scheduling on the TCR repertoire. In blood, the top tumor clonotypes increased from baseline to 2 weeks after radiation and then shrank by 4 weeks, which suggests a temporary expansion of tumor-resident clones. Blood repertoire dynamics were not followed beyond 4 weeks after treatment.

Sequencing was performed on blood, taken from a patient whose treatment included radiotherapy and nephrectomy. This TCR was recovered from a woman aged 50 to 60 with renal cell carcinoma. The rearranged chain carries TRBV21-1 and TRBJ2-7; no check of the table's D call, TRBD1, against the DNA was made. TRBV21-1 constitutes a pseudogene. The CDR3 protein: CASSKVQGATYEQYF. The DNA reads TGTGCCAGCAGCAAAGTTCAGGGGGCCACCTACGAGCAGTACTTC.